A selection of T cell receptor beta chains follows, all from one sample in a study of beta chain features in type 1 diabetes. Repertoires were generated with immunoSEQ multiplex PCR, while TCRdb's copy carries only in-frame clones and drops some. The sample lists some 270,000 clones; approximately 10% were seen once. Sequenced input: naive CD4+ T cells from blood. These receptors were obtained from a man younger than 45 with type 1 diabetes. CDR3s include the opening cysteine and the closing phenylalanine or tryptophan. Fields, in order: clone size, V gene, J gene, D gene, CDR3 DNA, CDR3 protein. D genes are given only for firm matches. Size is stated for part of the rows, as once, few or many counts, or as a class when the clone is expanded.

few,TRBV28,TRBJ2-1,TRBD2,TGTGCCATCACGGGGGGGAACCCCTACAATGAGCAGTTCTTC,CAITGGNPYNEQFF
few,TRBV6-6,TRBJ2-7,-,TGTGCCAGCAGCCCACCAGGGGCCTACGAGCAGTACTTC,CASSPPGAYEQYF
-,TRBV28,TRBJ1-6,-,TGTGCCAGCAAGCGGGCTAGCTCCTATAATTCACCCCTCCACTTT,CASKRASSYNSPLHF
-,TRBV9,TRBJ1-2,TRBD1,TGTGCCAGCAGCGTGGGACAGGGATCCTATGGCTACACCTTC,CASSVGQGSYGYTF
few,TRBV6-5,TRBJ2-7,TRBD1,TGTGCCAGCACCCGGACAGGGCCGCCTCCCTACGAGCAGTACTTC,CASTRTGPPPYEQYF
-,TRBV9,TRBJ2-3,TRBD2,TGTGCCAGCAGCGTTATTCCAGCGGGGGGGGCAGATACGCAGTATTTT,CASSVIPAGGADTQYF
-,TRBV4-2,TRBJ2-6,-,TGTGCCAGCAGCGTCCCCCTGACAGTCGGGGCCAACGTCCTGACTTTC,CASSVPLTVGANVLTF
-,TRBV9,TRBJ1-5,-,TGTGCCAGCAGCGTAGCGGGCAATCAGCCCCAGCATTTT,CASSVAGNQPQHF
-,TRBV19,TRBJ2-7,-,TGTGCCAGTAGTATAGGGAGCGGACCCTACGAGCAGTACTTC,CASSIGSGPYEQYF
-,TRBV5-4,TRBJ2-1,TRBD2,TGTGCCCCTAAGACTAGCGGGGGCCCAAGCTCCTACAATGAGCAGTTCTTC,CAPKTSGGPSSYNEQFF
-,TRBV5-6,TRBJ2-3,-,TGTGCCAGCAGCCAGGGGTGGGACAGCACAGATACGCAGTATTTT,CASSQGWDSTDTQYF
few,TRBV7-9,TRBJ1-2,-,TGTGCCAGCAGCGCCCTCCGGGGGGGGCGGCTGAGCTATGGCTACACCTTC,CASSALRGGRLSYGYTF
-,TRBV6-6,TRBJ2-5,TRBD1,TGTGCCAGCATGAACCGGGACAGGGGTCGAGAGACCCAGTACTTC,CASMNRDRGRETQYF
few,TRBV7-9,TRBJ2-2,TRBD2,TGTGCCAGCAGCTTACCGGGAGGGTCCGGGGAGCTGTTTTTT,CASSLPGGSGELFF
-,TRBV28,TRBJ2-3,-,TGTGCCAGCAGTTTAGGGGGGTTAGGGACAGATACGCAGTATTTT,CASSLGGLGTDTQYF
-,TRBV7-9,TRBJ2-5,-,TGTGCCAGCAGTCCCCTAGTCCCTCAGGGGGAGACCCAGTACTTC,CASSPLVPQGETQYF
few,TRBV30,TRBJ1-2,-,TGTGCCTGGAGCGGGGTTGGGTACACCTTC,CAWSGVGYTF
few,TRBV7-9,TRBJ2-5,-,TGTGCCAGCAGCTTATTCGGAACAGGCCAAGAGACCCAGTACTTC,CASSLFGTGQETQYF
few,TRBV9,TRBJ2-5,-,TGTGCCAGCAGCCCATCCGGACTCGGAGAGACCCAGTACTTC,CASSPSGLGETQYF
-,TRBV6-5,TRBJ1-1,-,TGTGCCAGCAGTACTTGGGGCGGGAGGTGGACTGAAGCTTTCTTT,CASSTWGGRWTEAFF
-,TRBV5-5,TRBJ1-5,-,TGTGCCAGCAGCCCCCGGGAGCTAACGCCCCAGCATTTT,CASSPRELTPQHF
few,TRBV23-1,TRBJ1-4,TRBD1,TGCGCCAGCAGTCAGAGCGACAGGGGGCTATATGAAAAACTGTTTTTT,CASSQSDRGLYEKLFF
-,TRBV19,TRBJ2-3,-,TGTGCCAGTAGTAGTATCGGGGGGCCCAGCACAGATACGCAGTATTTT,CASSSIGGPSTDTQYF
-,TRBV16,TRBJ2-1,TRBD2,TGTGCCAGCAGCCAGTTGGGACTAGCGGGGGGGCCGAATTACAATGAGCAGTTCTTC,CASSQLGLAGGPNYNEQFF